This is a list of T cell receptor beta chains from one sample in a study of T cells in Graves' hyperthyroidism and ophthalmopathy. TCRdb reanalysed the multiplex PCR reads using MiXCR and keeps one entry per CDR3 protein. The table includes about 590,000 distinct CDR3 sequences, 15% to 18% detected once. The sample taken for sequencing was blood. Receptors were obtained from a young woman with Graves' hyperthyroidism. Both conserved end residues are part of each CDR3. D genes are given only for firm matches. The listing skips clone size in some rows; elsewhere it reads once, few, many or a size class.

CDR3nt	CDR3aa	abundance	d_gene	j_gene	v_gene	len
TGTGCCAGCAGTGAAGGAGCAGGCGGAAACACCATATATTTT	CASSEGAGGNTIYF	-	-	TRBJ1-3	TRBV6-1	14
TGTGCCAGCAGTTACAGAGGACAGGCCTTAGGTGGTCCCTACGAGCAGTACTTC	CASSYRGQALGGPYEQYF	few	TRBD1	TRBJ2-7	TRBV6-6	18
TGTGCCAGCAGCCGACTAGCGGGAGCCTTAGATACGCAGTATTTT	CASSRLAGALDTQYF	many	TRBD2	TRBJ2-3	TRBV7-8	15
TGTGCCAGCAGTGAAAAATGGGGCGATCATACGCAGTATTTT	CASSEKWGDHTQYF	many	-	TRBJ2-3	TRBV6-1	14
TGCAGTGCTAGAGGGGCAATTGGGGTCTACGAGCAGTACTTC	CSARGAIGVYEQYF	many	-	TRBJ2-7	TRBV20-1	14
TGTGCCAGCATTCCGGTCGCGGGGGGGGCCACTGAAGCTTTCTTT	CASIPVAGGATEAFF	-	-	TRBJ1-1	TRBV6-1	15
TGTGCCTGGAGTAGGGCAGGGGGCTCTGGAAACACCATATATTTT	CAWSRAGGSGNTIYF	many	TRBD1	TRBJ1-3	TRBV30	15
TGTGCCAGCAGCTTAGGTCTAAGAGGGATCACTGAAGCTTTCTTT	CASSLGLRGITEAFF	many	-	TRBJ1-1	TRBV7-2	15
TGTGCCAGCAGTTCCTCACAACTGATTAATAATGAGCAGTTCTTC	CASSSSQLINNEQFF	-	-	TRBJ2-1	TRBV27	15
TGTGCCAGCAGCCTCTACCCTAGCGGGAGGGGGGGGATAGAGACCCAGTACTTC	CASSLYPSGRGGIETQYF	-	TRBD2	TRBJ2-5	TRBV5-5	18
TGCGCCAGCAGCTTTATAGGGGATGGCTACACCTTC	CASSFIGDGYTF	few	-	TRBJ1-2	TRBV5-1	12
TGTGCCACCTTTAGCGGGGGGGACAATGAGCAGTTCTTC	CATFSGGDNEQFF	many	TRBD2	TRBJ2-1	TRBV28	13
TGTGCCAGCAAGGCTAGGAGCTCCTACAATGAGCAGTTCTTC	CASKARSSYNEQFF	many	-	TRBJ2-1	TRBV3-1	14
TGTGCCAGCTCACCACGGGAGGCCTCCTACGAGCAGTACTTC	CASSPREASYEQYF	many	-	TRBJ2-7	TRBV18	14
TGTGCCAGCAGTGAACAGCTTAGCAATCAGCCCCAGCATTTT	CASSEQLSNQPQHF	many	-	TRBJ1-5	TRBV2	14
TGCGCCAGCAGCTTGGTCCTCCGGACGATCGCGAACACCGGGGAGCTGTTTTTT	CASSLVLRTIANTGELFF	many	-	TRBJ2-2	TRBV5-1	18
TGTGCCAGCAGGGACCCTCAGGGCTACAATGAGCAGTTCTTC	CASRDPQGYNEQFF	few	-	TRBJ2-1	TRBV6-1	14
TGTGCCAGCAGAATTAGCGGGCTCGCCGGCAATGAGCAGTTCTTC	CASRISGLAGNEQFF	many	TRBD2	TRBJ2-1	TRBV7-9	15
TGCGCCAGCAGTTACGCCGGGACAGGACTAAAGTACGAGCAGTACTTC	CASSYAGTGLKYEQYF	many	TRBD1	TRBJ2-7	TRBV5-1	16
TGTGCCAGCAGCTTAGCGGGAGAAGGGGGAGGTGAGCAGTTCTTC	CASSLAGEGGGEQFF	-	-	TRBJ2-1	TRBV7-9	15
TGTGCCAGCAGCTTAGCGGGAGACACCGGGGAGCTGTTTTTT	CASSLAGDTGELFF	many	-	TRBJ2-2	TRBV7-2	14
TGTGCCAGCAGCTTAATGGGGGCGAGTAGCTCCTACAATGAGCAGTTCTTC	CASSLMGASSSYNEQFF	many	-	TRBJ2-1	TRBV7-3	17
TGCGCCAGCAGCTTGGAGTCGGGGGCGGAAGATACGCAGTATTTT	CASSLESGAEDTQYF	-	-	TRBJ2-3	TRBV5-1	15
TGTGCCAGCAGCCAAGAAAGGGCGAACCCCTACAATGAGCAGTTCTTC	CASSQERANPYNEQFF	-	-	TRBJ2-1	TRBV14	16